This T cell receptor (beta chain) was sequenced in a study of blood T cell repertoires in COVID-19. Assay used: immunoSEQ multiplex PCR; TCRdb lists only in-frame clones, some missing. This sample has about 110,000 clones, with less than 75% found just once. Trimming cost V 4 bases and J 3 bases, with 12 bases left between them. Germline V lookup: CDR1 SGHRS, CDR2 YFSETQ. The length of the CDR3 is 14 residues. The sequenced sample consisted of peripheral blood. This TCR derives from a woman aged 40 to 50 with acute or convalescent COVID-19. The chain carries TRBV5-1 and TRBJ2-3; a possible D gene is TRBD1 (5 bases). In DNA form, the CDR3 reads TGCGCCAGCAGCACCGGACAACGAACAGATACGCAGTATTTT. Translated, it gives CASSTGQRTDTQYF.